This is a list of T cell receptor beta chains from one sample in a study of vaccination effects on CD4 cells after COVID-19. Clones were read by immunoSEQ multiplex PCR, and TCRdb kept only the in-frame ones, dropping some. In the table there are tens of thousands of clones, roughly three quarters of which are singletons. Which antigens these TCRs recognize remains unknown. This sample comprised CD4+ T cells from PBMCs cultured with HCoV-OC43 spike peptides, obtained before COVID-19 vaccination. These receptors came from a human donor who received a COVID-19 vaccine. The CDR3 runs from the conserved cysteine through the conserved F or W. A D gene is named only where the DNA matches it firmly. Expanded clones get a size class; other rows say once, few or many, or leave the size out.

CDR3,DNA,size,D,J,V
CASSVGFVSRTYNEQFF,TGTGCCAGCAGCGTAGGATTCGTTTCTCGTACCTACAATGAGCAGTTCTTC,-,-,TRBJ2-1,TRBV9
CASSQPGHPEKLFF,TGCGCCAGCAGCCAACCGGGACACCCGGAGAAACTGTTTTTT,-,-,TRBJ1-4,TRBV4-1
CASSPSRAWKPQHF,TGTGCCAGCAGCCCCTCTCGGGCTTGGAAGCCCCAGCATTTT,few,-,TRBJ1-5,TRBV6-5
CASSKGQGGNEQFF,TGTGCCAGCAGCAAGGGACAGGGTGGGAATGAGCAGTTCTTC,-,TRBD1,TRBJ2-1,TRBV7-9
CASSISSYTSTGELFF,TGTGCCAGTAGTATCTCTTCGTACACATCCACCGGGGAGCTGTTTTTT,-,-,TRBJ2-2,TRBV19
CASSLGRGTSTDTQYF,TGTGCCAGCAGCCTCGGGCGGGGGACGAGCACAGATACGCAGTATTTT,-,TRBD2,TRBJ2-3,TRBV14
CATSRLPTGQGVSEQFF,TGTGCCACCAGCAGATTACCAACGGGACAGGGAGTCTCCGAGCAGTTCTTC,-,TRBD1,TRBJ2-1,TRBV15
CASRRPGGANTEAFF,TGTGCCAGCAGACGACCAGGGGGCGCGAACACTGAAGCTTTCTTT,-,TRBD1,TRBJ1-1,TRBV27
CASSSLYRGTDTQYF,TGTGCCAGCAGTTCGCTCTACAGGGGAACAGATACGCAGTATTTT,few,TRBD1,TRBJ2-3,TRBV5-4
CASSLDRGSTDTQYF,TGCGCCAGCAGCTTGGACAGGGGAAGCACAGATACGCAGTATTTT,-,TRBD1,TRBJ2-3,TRBV5-1
CASSRRGQGANEQFF,TGCGCCAGCAGCCGACGGGGACAGGGGGCGAATGAGCAGTTCTTC,-,TRBD1,TRBJ2-1,TRBV5-1
CSAEDGNEQFF,TGCAGTGCTGAGGACGGGAATGAGCAGTTCTTC,-,-,TRBJ2-1,TRBV20-1
CASSDGGLGETQYF,TGTGCCTCCTCAGACGGGGGCCTGGGGGAGACCCAGTACTTC,-,-,TRBJ2-5,TRBV28
CASSYSSPGGSQLFF,TGTGCCAGCAGTTACTCGAGCCCCGGGGGAAGCCAACTGTTTTTT,-,-,TRBJ1-4,TRBV6-5
CASSPTGVQPQHF,TGTGCCAGCAGTCCGACAGGGGTTCAGCCCCAGCATTTT,-,TRBD1,TRBJ1-5,TRBV12-3/TRBV12-4
CASRQGGADYGYTF,TGTGCCAGCAGACAAGGGGGGGCGGACTATGGCTACACCTTC,-,-,TRBJ1-2,TRBV3-1/TRBV3-2
CASSPGGTGGGNTIYF,TGCGCCAGCAGCCCGGGAGGGACAGGGGGCGGAAACACCATATATTTT,-,TRBD1,TRBJ1-3,TRBV4-1
CASSQGLAGFQETQYF,TGCGCCAGCAGCCAAGGACTAGCGGGGTTTCAAGAGACCCAGTACTTC,-,TRBD2,TRBJ2-5,TRBV4-1
CASSRRGGQETQYF,TGCGCCAGCAGCCGTCGGGGGGGCCAAGAGACCCAGTACTTC,-,TRBD2,TRBJ2-5,TRBV4-1
CASSPSALTPNYGYTF,TGTGCCAGCTCACCATCTGCCCTAACTCCGAACTATGGCTACACCTTC,-,-,TRBJ1-2,TRBV18
CASNFYNSPLHF,TGTGCCAGCAACTTCTACAATTCACCCCTCCACTTT,once,-,TRBJ1-6,TRBV12-3/TRBV12-4
CASSERGGGTGELFF,TGCGCCAGCAGCGAGCGGGGGGGCGGAACCGGGGAGCTGTTTTTT,few,TRBD2,TRBJ2-2,TRBV5-1
CASSPLRLGGMGPDTQYF,TGTGCCAGTAGCCCCCTTCGGCTTGGGGGGATGGGGCCAGATACGCAGTATTTT,-,-,TRBJ2-3,TRBV19
CASSPWGRGSTEAFF,TGTGCCAGCAGCCCTTGGGGGCGCGGATCGACTGAAGCTTTCTTT,-,-,TRBJ1-1,TRBV14